These T cell receptor beta chains were read from a single sample in a study of control samples from healthy donors and cancer patients. Here immunoSEQ multiplex PCR was the method, and the copy in TCRdb shows in-frame clones only, minus some. The table has 98,000 or so clones, just under 85% seen once. Sequenced material: blood. All receptors derive from a man younger than 35 in good health. Both conserved end residues are part of each CDR3.

J gene,CDR3 length,V gene,CDR3 protein
TRBJ1-2,15,TRBV6-1,CASSEVGTPFYGYTF
TRBJ2-7,13,TRBV27,CASSFSAGYEQYF
TRBJ1-2,14,TRBV3-1/TRBV3-2,CASSRDSGARGYTF
TRBJ1-1,13,TRBV25-1,CASSDRQGTEAFF
TRBJ1-2,16,TRBV15,CATSSRRQGWNYGYTF
TRBJ2-2,14,TRBV10-3,CAIRTSGGSGELFF
TRBJ1-6,15,TRBV4-1,CASSHQTGNNSPLHF
TRBJ2-2,14,TRBV18,CASSPQWSTGELFF
TRBJ2-5,18,TRBV25-1,CASSGSPSGVREEETQYF
TRBJ2-1,15,TRBV4-3,CASSLETYGYNEQFF
TRBJ2-3,15,TRBV6-5,CASSYAGRSTDTQYF
TRBJ1-5,15,TRBV28,CASSLGYPSNQPQHF
TRBJ2-2,16,TRBV10-3,CAISALDRGRGGELFF
TRBJ1-1,16,TRBV3-1/TRBV3-2,CASSRRQGFTYTEAFF